This T cell receptor beta chain appears in the sequencing data of a study of blood T cells in healthy people across ages. Together with a sample-barcoded 5' primer, a J-beta primer mix was included in a second PCR lasting about 7 to 11 cycles. Per sample, CDR3-containing paired-end reads numbered at least 2.5 million. TCRdb ran MiXCR on the 5' RACE reads and lists one entry per CDR3 protein. The table includes about 640,000 distinct CDR3 sequences, roughly 53% detected once. This CDR3 contains 15 residues. Germline assignment: CDR1 SNHLY and CDR2 FYNNEI. The V and J ends lost 3 bases and 5 bases respectively, with 13 bases between them. About this clonotype itself: Its antigen is still unknown.

General study findings and limits: No one knew whether donors had CMV, which possibly confounded expanded clonotype changes. Per million T cells, the diversity of TCR beta decreased roughly linearly as age advanced. Aged donors had fewer naive CD4+ cells and lower diversity than long-lived donors.

The chain uses TRBV2 and TRBJ2-2; D remains unclear. The receptor was derived from a man aged 55 to 69 in good health. Sequences were obtained from blood. CDR3 sequence reads: CASSDGLGWTGELFF. CDR3 nucleotides: TGTGCCAGCAGTGACGGCCTCGGCTGGACCGGGGAGCTGTTTTTT.